The subject of this entry is one TCR beta chain. Its antigen is unknown. This entry comes from a study of CD8+CD57+ T cells in acquired aplastic anemia. General study points: Both patients and controls carried the same twenty-nine CD8+ CDR3 sequences.

Patients selected for sequencing had displayed CD8+CD57+ cell expansion by flow cytometry. Profiling that covered TCR beta VDJ and CDR3 relied on genomic DNA as its template. In TCRdb, the reads were re-called with MiXCR into one record per CDR3 protein. The table has roughly 170,000 distinct CDR3 sequences, 45% to 60% seen once. Germline V CDR1 and CDR2: SQVTM, ANQGSEA. V lost 6 bases, J lost 4 bases, and 9 bases stayed unmatched. This CDR3 has 14 amino acids. Sequencing used sorted CD4+, CD8+, or CD8+CD57+ T cells (not recorded which) from PBMCs. The gene calls are TRBV29-1 and TRBJ2-3; 8 bases are shared with TRBD2. The TCR sequence derives from a human donor with aplastic anemia. The DNA for the CDR3 is TGCAGCGTCGACCCGGGGGGGAGGGCAGATACGCAGTATTTT. It yields the protein CSVDPGGRADTQYF.